This is a list of T cell receptor beta chains from one sample in a study of blood T cell repertoires in COVID-19. Sequencing used immunoSEQ multiplex PCR; TCRdb keeps in-frame clones, though not all of them. Among about 45,000 clones listed, over 75% were seen once. The specimen was peripheral blood. These receptor sequences come from a human donor in a cohort sampled during active COVID-19. Each CDR3 is given with its conserved first and last residue. The D gene is left open where the match is weak. Part of the rows lack a size; the others show once, few, many or a class for expanded clones.

J | size | D | V | CDR3 | DNA
TRBJ2-5 | once | - | TRBV6-5 | CASFWGPRGQETQYF | TGTGCCAGTTTTTGGGGGCCCAGGGGCCAAGAGACCCAGTACTTC
TRBJ2-7 | - | TRBD1 | TRBV7-9 | CASSPDRRYEQYF | TGTGCCAGCAGCCCGGACAGGCGTTACGAGCAGTACTTC
TRBJ1-1 | - | - | TRBV10-2 | CASSESTENTEAFF | TGCGCCAGCAGTGAGTCTACAGAGAACACTGAAGCTTTCTTT
TRBJ1-1 | - | - | TRBV28 | CASSDSVGTEAFF | TGTGCCAGCAGTGACAGCGTTGGGACTGAAGCTTTCTTT
TRBJ2-2 | once | TRBD2 | TRBV19 | CASRGLAANTGELFF | TGTGCCAGTAGGGGACTAGCGGCGAACACCGGGGAGCTGTTTTTT
TRBJ2-7 | - | TRBD1 | TRBV2 | CASIRDRGGEQYF | TGTGCCAGCATCCGTGACAGGGGGGGCGAGCAGTACTTC
TRBJ2-1 | - | - | TRBV19 | CASTSAFSNEQFF | TGTGCCAGTACCTCTGCGTTTTCCAATGAGCAGTTCTTC
TRBJ2-5 | few | - | TRBV5-6 | CASSLGQGWGRGEYF | TGTGCCAGCAGCTTGGGCCAGGGGTGGGGCAGAGGGGAGTACTTC
TRBJ1-5 | few | TRBD1 | TRBV7-9 | CASSPSSTGFNQPQHF | TGTGCCAGCAGCCCATCCTCGACAGGGTTCAATCAGCCCCAGCATTTT
TRBJ2-1 | - | - | TRBV21-1 | CASSSEVRLAGAGDDEQFF | TGTGCCAGCAGCTCCGAAGTCAGGCTAGCGGGAGCCGGGGACGATGAGCAGTTCTTC
TRBJ1-2 | - | TRBD1 | TRBV6-1 | CASSDGTVDGYTF | TGTGCCAGCAGTGATGGGACAGTTGATGGCTACACCTTC
TRBJ1-4 | - | - | TRBV6-2/TRBV6-3 | CASTPGGTDEKLFF | TGTGCCAGCACCCCGGGGGGGACGGATGAAAAACTGTTTTTT
TRBJ1-2 | - | - | TRBV18 | CASSPTGQNGYTF | TGTGCCAGCTCACCAACAGGACAGAATGGCTACACCTTC
TRBJ1-1 | - | - | TRBV5-1 | CASSLAAWGGGTGTEAFF | TGCGCCAGCAGCTTGGCAGCGTGGGGAGGGGGTACGGGCACTGAAGCTTTCTTT
TRBJ2-7 | - | TRBD1 | TRBV28 | CASSRQGEYYEQYF | TGTGCCAGCAGTCGGCAGGGGGAATACTACGAGCAGTACTTC
TRBJ2-7 | few | - | TRBV24-1 | CATSGLAVHEQYF | TGTGCCACCAGTGGGCTAGCTGTCCACGAGCAGTACTTC
TRBJ2-1 | - | - | TRBV6-1 | CASSEASFFSGRDNEQFF | TGTGCCAGCAGTGAAGCCTCCTTTTTCTCTGGCAGGGATAATGAGCAGTTCTTC
TRBJ1-1 | - | - | TRBV6-2/TRBV6-3 | CASSYLGGVRTEAFF | TGTGCCAGCAGTTACCTAGGGGGAGTTCGGACTGAAGCTTTCTTT
TRBJ2-5 | - | - | TRBV14 | CASSQALAETQYF | TGTGCCAGCAGCCAAGCCCTAGCCGAGACCCAGTACTTC
TRBJ1-3 | - | TRBD1 | TRBV5-1 | CASTSGTGKIAGNTIYF | TGCGCCAGCACCTCAGGGACAGGGAAAATAGCTGGAAACACCATATATTTT
TRBJ2-3 | - | - | TRBV21-1 | CASSDSSGRAADTQYF | TGTGCCAGCAGCGACTCTAGCGGGAGGGCCGCAGATACGCAGTATTTT
TRBJ2-3 | - | TRBD2 | TRBV11-3 | CASSLMGQRGDTQYF | TGTGCCAGCAGCTTAATGGGCCAGCGGGGAGATACGCAGTATTTT
TRBJ1-6 | - | - | TRBV30 | CAWTQTGPNSPLHF | TGTGCCTGGACCCAAACAGGCCCAAATTCACCCCTCCACTTT
TRBJ2-3 | once | - | TRBV7-8 | CASSFKVRVGSGTDTQYF | TGTGCCAGCAGCTTTAAGGTTCGGGTCGGGAGTGGTACAGATACGCAGTATTTT
TRBJ2-1 | - | TRBD2 | TRBV6-6 | CASSDPGLARDNEQFF | TGTGCCAGCAGCGACCCGGGACTAGCGAGAGACAATGAGCAGTTCTTC
TRBJ1-6 | few | TRBD1 | TRBV4-1 | CASSQAQGGGSPLHF | TGCGCCAGCAGCCAAGCTCAGGGGGGAGGTTCACCCCTCCACTTT
TRBJ2-5 | once | TRBD1 | TRBV7-8 | CASSSTGGKETQYF | TGTGCCAGCAGCTCGACAGGGGGAAAAGAGACCCAGTACTTC
TRBJ1-3 | few | TRBD1 | TRBV9 | CASSVAQGVGNTIYF | TGTGCCAGCAGCGTAGCACAGGGGGTCGGAAACACCATATATTTT
TRBJ2-3 | - | TRBD2 | TRBV5-1 | CASSLETSGSTDTQYF | TGCGCCAGCAGCTTGGAAACTAGCGGTAGCACAGATACGCAGTATTTT
TRBJ2-3 | - | - | TRBV5-8 | CASSLGGADTQYF | TGTGCCAGCAGCTTGGGGGGGGCAGATACGCAGTATTTT
TRBJ2-1 | - | TRBD2 | TRBV18 | CASSPPNSGAYNEQFF | TGTGCCAGCTCACCACCAAATAGCGGGGCATACAATGAGCAGTTCTTC
TRBJ2-2 | - | TRBD2 | TRBV5-1 | CASSWTSANTGELFF | TGCGCCAGCAGCTGGACTAGCGCGAACACCGGGGAGCTGTTTTTT
TRBJ2-7 | - | TRBD2 | TRBV7-9 | CASSPSGRHEQYF | TGTGCCAGCAGCCCCAGCGGGAGACACGAGCAGTACTTC
TRBJ1-1 | - | - | TRBV11-2 | CASSMTSMNTEAFF | TGTGCCAGCAGCATGACAAGTATGAACACTGAAGCTTTCTTT
TRBJ2-7 | - | - | TRBV25-1 | CASKKGEWEGVQYF | TGTGCCAGCAAGAAGGGGGAATGGGAGGGAGTGCAGTACTTC
TRBJ2-1 | - | - | TRBV5-1 | CASSWGGENEQFF | TGCGCCAGCAGTTGGGGAGGAGAGAATGAGCAGTTCTTC
TRBJ2-7 | - | - | TRBV13 | CASSLGGLGPYEQYF | TGTGCCAGCAGCTTAGGGGGTCTGGGGCCCTACGAGCAGTACTTC
TRBJ2-3 | - | - | TRBV5-1 | CASSLDGRGSDTQYF | TGCGCCAGCAGCTTGGATGGCAGGGGCTCGGATACGCAGTATTTT
TRBJ2-3 | - | TRBD2 | TRBV7-9 | CASSERERADTQYF | TGTGCCAGCAGCGAGCGGGAGAGGGCAGATACGCAGTATTTT
TRBJ1-4 | - | TRBD1 | TRBV5-4 | CASNDDRGDEKLFF | TGTGCCAGCAACGACGACAGGGGCGATGAAAAACTGTTTTTT
TRBJ2-6 | - | TRBD1 | TRBV30 | CAWMRGRTAGANVLTF | TGTGCCTGGATGAGGGGGCGCACCGCTGGGGCCAACGTCCTGACTTTC
TRBJ2-2 | - | TRBD2 | TRBV24-1 | CATSDWEGSTGELFF | TGTGCCACCAGTGATTGGGAGGGATCCACCGGGGAGCTGTTTTTT
TRBJ1-1 | once | - | TRBV12-3/TRBV12-4 | CASSLWLSTEAFF | TGTGCCAGCAGTTTGTGGTTGAGCACTGAAGCTTTCTTT
TRBJ2-3 | once | - | TRBV4-3 | CASSRGLAHSTDTQYF | TGCGCCAGCAGCCGCGGGCTAGCCCATAGCACAGATACGCAGTATTTT
TRBJ2-1 | - | - | TRBV20-1 | CSARVLDEQFF | TGCAGTGCTAGAGTTCTAGATGAGCAGTTCTTC
TRBJ1-3 | few | - | TRBV6-5 | CASIFRGSSGNTIYF | TGTGCCAGCATCTTCCGAGGGAGCTCTGGAAACACCATATATTTT
TRBJ1-6 | - | - | TRBV4-2 | CASSQVGGPGNSPLHF | TGTGCCAGCAGCCAAGTGGGGGGGCCGGGGAATTCACCCCTCCACTTT
TRBJ2-3 | - | TRBD2 | TRBV11-1 | CASSLDLAGAHTQYF | TGTGCCAGCAGCTTAGACCTAGCGGGAGCACATACGCAGTATTTT
TRBJ1-5 | - | TRBD1 | TRBV6-2/TRBV6-3 | CASNPGQGAGQPQHF | TGTGCCAGCAACCCGGGACAGGGGGCCGGACAGCCCCAGCATTTT
TRBJ2-2 | - | TRBD2 | TRBV28 | CASSLVLAGGELFF | TGTGCCAGCAGTTTAGTCCTAGCGGGCGGGGAGCTGTTTTTT
TRBJ2-5 | - | TRBD2 | TRBV28 | CASSLGGVEETQYF | TGTGCCAGCAGTTTAGGGGGGGTTGAAGAGACCCAGTACTTC
TRBJ2-6 | - | - | TRBV6-6 | CASSDSSSSGANVLTF | TGTGCCTCCTCAGACAGTTCCTCCTCTGGGGCCAACGTCCTGACTTTC
TRBJ2-2 | few | TRBD2 | TRBV9 | CASSITSGGNTGELFF | TGTGCCAGCAGCATCACTAGCGGGGGCAACACCGGGGAGCTGTTTTTT
TRBJ2-7 | - | - | TRBV28 | CASSLQGPSFEQYF | TGTGCCAGCAGTTTACAGGGCCCCAGCTTCGAGCAGTACTTC
TRBJ2-1 | - | - | TRBV10-3 | CAISEEYGRRYNEQFF | TGTGCCATCAGTGAGGAGTACGGGAGAAGGTACAATGAGCAGTTCTTC